These T cell receptor beta chains were read from a single sample in a study of T cells in localized non-small cell lung cancer. Profiling relied on immunoSEQ multiplex PCR, and the TCRdb table lists in-frame clones only, not all of them. The sample has 600 to 950 clones; around 20% are singletons. The sample here was normal lung tissue next to the tumor, taken before any cancer treatment. The receptors shown here come from a female donor over 55 with stage II lung adenocarcinoma. Both conserved end residues are part of each CDR3. The D gene is left open where the match is weak. Where a row states a size, it is once, few, many or the class of an expanded clone; other rows omit it.

CALPGPRPYEQYF TGTGCCTTACCGGGACCGCGTCCCTACGAGCAGTACTTC TRBV30 . few TRBJ2-7
CASSFGGRDEFF TGTGCCAGCAGTTTTGGCGGGAGGGACGAGTTCTTC TRBV9 TRBD2 few TRBJ2-1
CASSVRGLVGDEQFF TGTGCCAGCAGCGTACGGGGACTAGTCGGCGATGAGCAGTTCTTC TRBV9 TRBD2 . TRBJ2-1
CASSFYGSTYNEQFF TGTGCCAGCAGCTTCTACGGCTCGACCTACAATGAGCAGTTCTTC TRBV11-3 . . TRBJ2-1
CASSSRGRLAVNTGELFF TGTGCCAGCAGCTCACGGGGGAGACTAGCGGTCAACACCGGGGAGCTGTTTTTT TRBV7-7 TRBD2 . TRBJ2-2
CASSPPGVYEQYF TGTGCCAGCAGTCCGCCGGGGGTCTACGAGCAGTACTTC TRBV28 . . TRBJ2-7
CASSVGPGGGGETQYF TGTGCCAGCAGCGTAGGTCCGGGCGGTGGGGGAGAGACCCAGTACTTC TRBV9 . . TRBJ2-5
CASSRANIQYF TGTGCCAGTAGTCGGGCAAACATTCAGTACTTC TRBV19 . few TRBJ2-4
CASSLASGGLSYNEQFF TGCGCCAGCAGCTTGGCTAGCGGGGGCCTTTCCTACAATGAGCAGTTCTTC TRBV5-1 TRBD2 . TRBJ2-1
CASSYGIGEKLFF TGTGCCAGCAGTTACGGTATAGGTGAAAAACTGTTTTTT TRBV6-8 . . TRBJ1-4
CASSPSGAINSPLHF TGTGCCAGCTCACCTTCGGGGGCCATTAATTCACCCCTCCACTTT TRBV18 . few TRBJ1-6
CASSVDRGYNSPLHF TGTGCCAGCAGCGTGGACAGGGGTTATAATTCACCCCTCCACTTT TRBV9 TRBD1 few TRBJ1-6
CASSSKPPQRGLTNEKLFF TGTGCCAGCAGTTCCAAACCGCCCCAGCGGGGGCTTACTAATGAAAAACTGTTTTTT TRBV6-8 . . TRBJ1-4
CASSDLAVSSYNEQFF TGTGCCAGCAGTGACCTAGCGGTTAGCTCCTACAATGAGCAGTTCTTC TRBV6-8 TRBD2 . TRBJ2-1
CASSFSGANGYNEQFF TGTGCCAGCAGTTTCTCCGGGGCAAATGGCTACAATGAGCAGTTCTTC TRBV9 . medium-sized TRBJ2-1
CASRDREVGAFF TGTGCCTCCCGGGACAGGGAGGTTGGGGCTTTCTTT TRBV28 TRBD1 . TRBJ1-1
CASSSGTLHTGELFF TGTGCCAGCAGCAGCGGGACTTTACACACCGGGGAGCTGTTTTTT TRBV6-8 TRBD2 large TRBJ2-2
CASSREGGLLTEQYF TGCGCCAGCAGTCGGGAAGGGGGGTTATTGACCGAGCAGTACTTC TRBV5-1 . . TRBJ2-7
CASSLGWGNNQPQHF TGTGCCAGCAGCTTAGGATGGGGTAACAATCAGCCCCAGCATTTT TRBV11-3 . . TRBJ1-5
CASSEAGRPDYGYTF TGTGCCAGCAGTGAAGCGGGCAGACCAGACTATGGCTACACCTTC TRBV25-1 . few TRBJ1-2
CASSAKGLSGNTIYF TGTGCCAGCAGCGCTAAGGGCCTCTCTGGAAACACCATATATTTT TRBV11-3 . few TRBJ1-3
CASGVRNLDRENTIYF TGTGCCAGTGGTGTTCGTAACCTGGACAGGGAAAACACCATATATTTT TRBV19 TRBD1 large TRBJ1-3
CASRERGGRTYEQYF TGTGCCAGTAGAGAGCGCGGCGGGAGGACCTACGAGCAGTACTTC TRBV6-8 TRBD2 few TRBJ2-7
CASSPDGDSGNTIYF TGTGCCAGCTCACCGGACGGAGACTCTGGAAACACCATATATTTT TRBV18 . . TRBJ1-3
CASSSLGTSGGEQYF TGTGCCAGCAGTTCCCTCGGGACTAGCGGTGGCGAGCAGTACTTC TRBV9 TRBD2 few TRBJ2-7
CASRQTGVLSDTQYF TGTGCCAGTAGGCAAACAGGGGTCTTGTCGGATACGCAGTATTTT TRBV19 TRBD1 . TRBJ2-3
CASSVAGGTGRHEQYF TGTGCCAGCAGCGTAGCTGGAGGAACAGGACGTCACGAGCAGTACTTC TRBV9 . . TRBJ2-7
CASSLAGTLYEQYF TGTGCCAGCAGCTTGGCTGGGACCCTATACGAGCAGTACTTC TRBV11-3 . . TRBJ2-7
CASSYDAPWTSPLHF TGTGCCAGCAGTTATGACGCCCCATGGACCTCACCCCTCCACTTT TRBV6-8 . . TRBJ1-6
CASSYLSTGTGLRAFF TGTGCCAGCAGTTACCTATCGACCGGGACAGGGCTTCGAGCTTTCTTT TRBV6-8 TRBD1 . TRBJ1-1
CASIGDSGANVLTF TGTGCCAGCATTGGGGACTCTGGGGCCAACGTCCTGACTTTC TRBV2 . . TRBJ2-6
CATSREVRPYGYTF TGTGCCACCAGCAGAGAAGTACGGCCTTATGGCTACACCTTC TRBV15 . few TRBJ1-2
CASSYSINQPQHF TGTGCCAGCAGTTACTCGATTAATCAGCCCCAGCATTTT TRBV6-8 . medium-sized TRBJ1-5
CASSPQQGADGYTF TGTGCCAGCTCACCACAACAGGGGGCTGATGGCTACACCTTC TRBV18 TRBD1 . TRBJ1-2
CASLERDRGEAFF TGTGCCAGCCTGGAAAGGGACAGGGGCGAAGCTTTCTTT TRBV18 TRBD1 few TRBJ1-1
CASSARELYNEQFF TGTGCCAGCAGTGCCAGGGAACTCTACAATGAGCAGTTCTTC TRBV6-7 . . TRBJ2-1
CASSSAGRGRYNEQFF TGTGCCAGTTCCTCTGCGGGTAGGGGCCGATACAATGAGCAGTTCTTC TRBV19 . . TRBJ2-1
CASSYTRSAGWNTEAFF TGTGCCAGCAGTTACACCCGGTCGGCAGGGTGGAACACTGAAGCTTTCTTT TRBV6-8 . . TRBJ1-1
CASRGTAANTGELFF TGTGCCAGTAGGGGGACAGCCGCGAACACCGGGGAGCTGTTTTTT TRBV19 TRBD1 . TRBJ2-2
CAWSVLRLGNEQFF TGTGCCTGGAGTGTACTCAGGCTGGGCAATGAGCAGTTCTTC TRBV30 . few TRBJ2-1
CASSTQGGGGYTF TGCGCCAGCAGCACACAGGGTGGAGGTGGCTACACCTTC TRBV23-1 . . TRBJ1-2
CASSSQGTGANVLTF TGTGCCAGCAGTTCACAGGGGACTGGGGCCAACGTCCTGACTTTC TRBV28 TRBD1 large TRBJ2-6
CASSYGAGREICGANVLTF TGTGCCAGCAGTTACGGCGCTGGGCGGGAGATTTGCGGGGCCAACGTCCTGACTTTC TRBV6-7 TRBD2 few TRBJ2-6
CASSSLRTRRPNEQYF TGTGCCAGCAGTTCCCTACGGACGCGACGGCCCAACGAGCAGTACTTC TRBV28 . . TRBJ2-7
CATSRGDTPNQPQHF TGTGCCACCAGCAGAGGGGACACGCCTAATCAGCCCCAGCATTTT TRBV15 . . TRBJ1-5
CASRDSLSTDTQYF TGTGCCAGCCGGGACTCCCTGTCGACAGATACGCAGTATTTT TRBV19 . few TRBJ2-3
CATSRDNENSPLHF TGTGCCACCAGCAGAGATAACGAGAATTCACCCCTCCACTTT TRBV15 . few TRBJ1-6
CASSPDHTGEYGYTF TGTGCCAGCAGCCCCGACCATACAGGGGAATATGGCTACACCTTC TRBV9 TRBD1 . TRBJ1-2
CSVVQGGYEQYF TGCAGCGTTGTTCAGGGGGGCTACGAGCAGTACTTC TRBV29-1 . . TRBJ2-7
CASSYSSLAYNEQFF TGTGCCAGCAGTTACTCGTCCCTAGCCTACAATGAGCAGTTCTTC TRBV6-8 . large TRBJ2-1